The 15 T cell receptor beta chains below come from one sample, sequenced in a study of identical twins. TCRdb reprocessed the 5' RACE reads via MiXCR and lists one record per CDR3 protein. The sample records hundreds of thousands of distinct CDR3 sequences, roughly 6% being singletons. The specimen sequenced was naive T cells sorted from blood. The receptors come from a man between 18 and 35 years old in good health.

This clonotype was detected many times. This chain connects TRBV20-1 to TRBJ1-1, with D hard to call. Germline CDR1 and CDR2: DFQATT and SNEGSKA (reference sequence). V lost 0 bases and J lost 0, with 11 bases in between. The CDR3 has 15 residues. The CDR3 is CSARDRQSMNTEAFF. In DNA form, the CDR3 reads TGCAGTGCTAGAGATAGGCAGAGCATGAACACTGAAGCTTTCTTT.

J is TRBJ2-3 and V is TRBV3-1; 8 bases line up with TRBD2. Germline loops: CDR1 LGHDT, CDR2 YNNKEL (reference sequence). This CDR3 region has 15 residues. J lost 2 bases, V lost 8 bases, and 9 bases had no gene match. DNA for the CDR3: TGTGCCAGCTCCGATTTTAGCGGGAACACAGATACGCAGTATTTT. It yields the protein CASSDFSGNTDTQYF.

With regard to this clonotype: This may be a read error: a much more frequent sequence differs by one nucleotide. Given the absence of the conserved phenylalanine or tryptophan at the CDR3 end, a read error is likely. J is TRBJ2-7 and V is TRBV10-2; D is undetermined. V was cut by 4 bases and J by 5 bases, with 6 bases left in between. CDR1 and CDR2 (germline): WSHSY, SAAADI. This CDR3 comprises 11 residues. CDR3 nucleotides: TGCGCCAGCAGTGTCGGCCACGAGCAGTACATC. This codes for CASSVGHEQYI.

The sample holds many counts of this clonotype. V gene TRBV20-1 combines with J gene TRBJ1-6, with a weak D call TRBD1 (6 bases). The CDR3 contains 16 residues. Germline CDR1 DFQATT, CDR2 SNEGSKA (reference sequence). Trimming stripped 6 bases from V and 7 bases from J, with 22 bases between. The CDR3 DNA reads TGCAGTGCCGCACTACCACAGGGACTCGGGAATTCACCCCTCCACTTT. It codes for CSAALPQGLGNSPLHF.

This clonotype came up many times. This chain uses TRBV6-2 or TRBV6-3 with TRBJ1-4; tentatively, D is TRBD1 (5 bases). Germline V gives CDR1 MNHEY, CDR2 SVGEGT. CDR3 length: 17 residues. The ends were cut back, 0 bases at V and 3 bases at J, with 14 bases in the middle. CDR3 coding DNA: TGTGCCAGCAGTTACTCGCGACAGCAAAGATCTAATGAAAAACTGTTTTTT. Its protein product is CASSYSRQQRSNEKLFF.

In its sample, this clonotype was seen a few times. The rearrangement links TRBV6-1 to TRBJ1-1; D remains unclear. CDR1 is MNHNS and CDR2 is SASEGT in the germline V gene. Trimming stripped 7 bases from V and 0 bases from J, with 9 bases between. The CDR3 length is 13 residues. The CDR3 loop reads CASTEHLNTEAFF. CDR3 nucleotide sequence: TGTGCCAGCACGGAACACTTGAACACTGAAGCTTTCTTT.

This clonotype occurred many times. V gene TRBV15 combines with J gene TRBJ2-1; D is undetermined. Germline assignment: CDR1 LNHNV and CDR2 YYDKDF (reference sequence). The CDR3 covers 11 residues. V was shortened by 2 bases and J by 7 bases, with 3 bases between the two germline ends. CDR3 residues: CATSRSNEQFF. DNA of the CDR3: TGTGCCACCAGCAGATCGAATGAGCAGTTCTTC.

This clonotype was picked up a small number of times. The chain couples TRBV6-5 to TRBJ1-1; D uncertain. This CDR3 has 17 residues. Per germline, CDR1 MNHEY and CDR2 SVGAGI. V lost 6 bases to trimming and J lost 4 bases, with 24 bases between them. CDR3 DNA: TGTGCCAGCAGGTTAATGGATCTGTGGGAGGTATGCACTGAAGCTTTCTTT. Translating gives CASRLMDLWEVCTEAFF.

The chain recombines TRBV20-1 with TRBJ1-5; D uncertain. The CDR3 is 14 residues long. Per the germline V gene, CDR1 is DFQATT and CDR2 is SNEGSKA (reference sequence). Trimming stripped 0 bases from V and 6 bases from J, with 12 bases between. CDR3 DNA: TGCAGTGCTAGAGATATCTACTACAGTCAGCCCCAGCATTTT. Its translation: CSARDIYYSQPQHF.

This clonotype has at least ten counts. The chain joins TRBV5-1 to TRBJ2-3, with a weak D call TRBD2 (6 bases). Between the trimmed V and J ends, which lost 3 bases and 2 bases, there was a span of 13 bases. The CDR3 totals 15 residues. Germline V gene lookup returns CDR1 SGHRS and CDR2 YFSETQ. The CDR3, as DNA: TGCGCCAGCAGCTGGTCGGGACTCTACACAGATACGCAGTATTTT. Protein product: CASSWSGLYTDTQYF.

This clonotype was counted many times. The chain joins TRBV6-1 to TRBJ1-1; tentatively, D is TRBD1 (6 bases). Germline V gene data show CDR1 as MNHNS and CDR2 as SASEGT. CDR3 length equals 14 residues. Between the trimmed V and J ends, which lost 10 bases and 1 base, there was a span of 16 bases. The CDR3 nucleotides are TGTGCCAACTCTCGAACAGGGACGAACACTGAAGCTTTCTTT. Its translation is CANSRTGTNTEAFF.

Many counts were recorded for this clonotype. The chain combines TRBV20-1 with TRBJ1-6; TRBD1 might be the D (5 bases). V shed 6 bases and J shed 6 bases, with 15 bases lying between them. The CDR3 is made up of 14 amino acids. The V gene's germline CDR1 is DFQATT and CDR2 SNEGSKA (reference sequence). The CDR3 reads CSARPGRFNSPLHF. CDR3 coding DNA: TGCAGTGCACGTCCGGGACGGTTTAATTCACCCCTCCACTTT.

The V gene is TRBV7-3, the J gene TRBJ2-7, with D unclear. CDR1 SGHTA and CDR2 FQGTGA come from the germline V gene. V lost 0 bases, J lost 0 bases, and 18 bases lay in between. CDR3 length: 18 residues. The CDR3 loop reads CASSLTGSRLSPSYEQYF. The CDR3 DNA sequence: TGTGCCAGCAGCTTAACGGGTTCTCGGCTATCCCCCTCCTACGAGCAGTACTTC.

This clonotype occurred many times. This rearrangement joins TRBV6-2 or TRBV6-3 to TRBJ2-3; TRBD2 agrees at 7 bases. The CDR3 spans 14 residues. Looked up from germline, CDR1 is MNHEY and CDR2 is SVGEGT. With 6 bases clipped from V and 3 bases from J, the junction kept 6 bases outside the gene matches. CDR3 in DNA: TGTGCCAGCAGCTCGGGAGGAATGACAGATACGCAGTATTTT. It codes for CASSSGGMTDTQYF.

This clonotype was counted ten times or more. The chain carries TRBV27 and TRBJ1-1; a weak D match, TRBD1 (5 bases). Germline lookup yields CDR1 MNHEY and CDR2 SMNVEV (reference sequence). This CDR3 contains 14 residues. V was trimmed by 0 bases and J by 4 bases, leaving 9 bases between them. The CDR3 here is CASSLSGTSTEAFF. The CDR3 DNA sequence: TGTGCCAGCAGTTTATCAGGGACGAGCACTGAAGCTTTCTTT.